This TCR beta chain comes out of a study of T cell responses to AZD1222 COVID-19 vaccine. The protocol was immunoSEQ multiplex PCR, while the TCRdb copy is restricted to in-frame clones and leaves out a portion. The sample has tens of thousands of clones; 70% to 90% are singletons. Trimming took off 5 bases at V and 3 bases at J, with 17 bases between the two ends. CDR3 size: 15 residues. CDR1 is SEHNR and CDR2 is FQNEAQ in the germline V gene (reference sequence). Details on this clone: Its target is unknown.

General study findings and limits: Clonal diversity may have been underestimated, and the donors were mostly white British, with more females than males. Vaccine-associated CD4 TCRs spanned spike, dominant at 160-218 and 743-854. Of the AZD1222 recipients, only 6 or 7 were seropositive at baseline. Targets within unmutated variant regions were reportedly found for nearly half of spike-specific TCRs.

The receptor's source is an adult who received the AZD1222 COVID-19 vaccine. This specimen was peripheral blood, taken 28 days after the second AZD1222 dose. This sequence joins TRBV7-9 and TRBJ2-7, with a possible D match to TRBD2 (7 bases). The CDR3 DNA reads as TGTGCCAGCAGCCTGGGAGGGGGGAGTGGCTACGAGCAGTACTTC. Translated: CASSLGGGSGYEQYF.